This T cell receptor (beta chain) was sequenced for a study of beta chain features in type 1 diabetes (dated by TCRdb to the late 2010s). Background for the entire study: Mean age, gender distribution, total cell number and subset yield did not differ between patients and healthy donors. Across all samples, some 99 million sorted cells were examined, and cell number per subset correlated strongly with RNA yield. In the study, TCRB repertoires of sorted circulating CD4+ T cell subsets from recently diagnosed type 1 diabetes patients were compared with those of matched healthy donors. Regulatory and stem cell-like memory subsets were obtained from only 8 patients and roughly 8 healthy donors, while naive and central memory subsets were obtained from all 30 or so donors.

Concerning this clone itself: The antigen it recognizes is unknown. Per-nucleotide qualities are absent, and no much larger clonotype sits a single base away.

A distance of 12 bases separates the germline ends of V and J, which lose 4 bases and 5 bases respectively. Per the germline V gene (reference sequence), SEHNR is the CDR1 and FQNEAQ is the CDR2. The CDR3 holds 14 amino acids from the cysteine to the phenylalanine. Just CDR3 DNA is preserved here, 42 bases in frame from base 1. The entire isolated RNA was reverse transcribed using the High Capacity cDNA Reverse Transcription Kit, and thus expressed TCRB transcripts were sequenced. Deep immunoSEQ sequencing was applied to naive, central memory and regulatory T cell samples, giving an average of roughly 3.3 million total reads per sample. Sorted cells were lysed in RLT buffer and RNA was extracted with DNase-treated RNeasy Micro or Mini kits, depending on cell number. Each cell subset was processed on its own to prevent cross-contamination, while patient and healthy donor samples were processed together. The immunoSEQ multiplex PCR was used to amplify TCRB sequences from cDNA, generating 87-bp fragments that spanned the CDR3 region. The amplicons were sequenced using the Illumina HiSeq platform. Processing in the source paper ran as follows. PCR bias was corrected computationally using synthetic template baselines, and reads within Hamming distance 2 were collapsed, with unmergeable singletons discarded. Reads were aligned to IMGT to assign V, D and J genes, CDR3 length, and insertions or deletions at six rearrangement sites. Within each subset, clonotype counts were normalized to sorted cell number, after which true diversity and Gini coefficients were computed with the tcR R package. The overlap coefficient, calculated on TCRB nucleotide sequences, was used to quantify repertoire sharing. As a proxy for the pre-selection repertoire, out-of-frame TCRB sequences from naive cells were analyzed. TCRdb carries this immuneACCESS record with in-frame sequences only. Its versions omit some clonotypes, under half of them owing to an unresolved V gene in the studies checked, with the rest unexplained. V and J calls and clone size follow that table, whereas D and trimming were derived from the DNA. The sample table lists about 650,000 clones, 9.5% to 15% of them with a count of one. The top ten hold about 0.11% of the sample.

From each donor, a single peripheral blood sample of around 120 mL on average was drawn into heparinised tubes. Using a panel that included CD45RO, CCR7, CD25, CD127, CD95 and CD27, naive, central memory, regulatory and stem cell-like memory CD4+ T cells were sorted on a BD FACSAria II. Purity was above 98% for every sorted population. Right away, PBMCs were isolated by Lymphoprep density gradient centrifugation and were stained directly, with no culture step. So that batch effects would be minimized, each experiment stained and sorted samples in pairs, pairing one healthy donor with one patient. The investigation overall reported the following: Because small numbers of individuals were included in the HLA sub-analyses, any influence of HLA type on TCRB rearrangement was left unresolved. In all four CD4+ subsets, TCRB CDR3 length was moderately but significantly shorter in type 1 diabetes patients. Because cDNA was sequenced instead of genomic DNA, highly expressing activated cells could be over-represented, though the groups showed no difference in activation or CD3 levels. PCR may preferentially amplify shorter templates, but because patient and control samples were amplified and corrected together, any resulting skew would affect both groups equally. At VDJ recombination sites, patients with type 1 diabetes made fewer insertions and deleted more nucleotides, a pattern implying thymic rearrangement abnormalities. The naive, central memory and regulatory TCRB repertoires appeared to resemble one another more closely among patients than among healthy donors.

Sequencing input: naive CD4+ T cells from blood. Explained via the paper, the cell subset or site label denotes: true naive CD4+ T cells. The chain links TRBV7-9 with TRBJ1-5; the D gene is perhaps TRBD1, from 5 matching bases. The clonotype originates from a man between 25 and 39 years old with type 1 diabetes. The CDR3 here reads CASSSQGGDQPQHF. In nucleotide form, the sequence is TGTGCCAGCAGCTCTCAGGGAGGGGATCAGCCCCAGCATTTT.